This entry features one T cell receptor beta chain sequence. TCRbeta CDR3 was sequenced at survey depth with template counts. Sequencing used immunoSEQ multiplex PCR; TCRdb keeps in-frame clones, though not all of them. The table lists approximately 6,500 clones, 70% of them singletons, with about 7% in the top ten. The data originate from a study of tissue T cells after allogeneic stem cell transplantation. Study as a whole: Samples with visible lymphocytes on H&E were prioritized for sequencing.

Germline CDR1 MNHEY, CDR2 SVGEGT. The length of the CDR3 is 15 residues. Trimming pared 0 bases from V and 5 bases from J, leaving 13 bases between. Retrospectively chosen non-transplant comparators had other cancers and at least five gastrointestinal samples, without known gastrointestinal disease. Autopsy tissues included GI tract, liver, skin and lymphoid organs. The V gene is TRBV6-2 or TRBV6-3, the J gene TRBJ2-5; D is unclear. The sequencing used tissue from the rectum, collected at autopsy. This TCR derives from a woman aged 18 to 49 with breast cancer. CDR3: CASSYSTPSLETQYF. The CDR3 nucleotides read TGTGCCAGCAGTTACTCGACACCGTCCCTGGAGACCCAGTACTTC.